This T cell receptor beta chain was captured by sequencing in a study of T cells in Graves' hyperthyroidism and ophthalmopathy. This clonotype has a count of ten or more. From roughly 9.2 ml of fresh peripheral blood, PBMCs were isolated. Amplification targeted TCR beta CDR3 regions from RNA transcripts. First-round RT-PCR targeting the TCR CDR3 was performed with the HTBI primer set. MiXCR, run by TCRdb on the multiplex PCR reads, gives a single entry per CDR3 protein. Among 250,000 to 300,000 distinct CDR3 sequences listed, roughly a fifth were seen once. The receptor was derived from a man in his fifties with Graves' ophthalmopathy. The specimen sequenced was blood.

The CDR3 sequence: CASSQGSGSIREQYF. CDR3 DNA: TGTGCCAGCAGCCAAGGTAGCGGGAGCATTAGGGAGCAGTACTTC. This chain links TRBV3-1 with TRBJ2-7, with 9 bases identical to TRBD2. The V segment lost 1 base and the J segment 7 bases; nucleotides outside the gene matches: 8. This CDR3 is 15 amino acids long. Germline V CDR1 and CDR2: LGHDT, YNNKEL (reference sequence).